The 7 T cell receptor beta chains presented below share a single source sample, sequenced in a study of response to subunit inactivated influenza vaccine (dated by TCRdb to the late 2010s). The protocol used for the library was RT-PCR. Sequenced on an Illumina HiSeq 2500. Through fastp at Q25 and MiXCR, TCRdb rebuilt clones from the public reads, retaining in-frame beta chains. Records with the same CDR3 protein are collapsed into one entry carrying the most frequent genes and DNA. The sample includes about 540,000 distinct CDR3 sequences, with around 25% observed a single time. 2.8% of the sample is held by the ten biggest clonotypes. This same sample was also part of a study on T cells expressing NK-cell markers. As that second paper reports: TCR beta cDNA libraries were made by 5'RACE template switching that added a universal primer site and unique molecular identifiers.

Sample: CD4+ T cells sorted from PBMCs, taken about 13 days after vaccination. The receptor source for this set is a man aged 50 to 60 who received an inactivated influenza vaccine. Donor details come from another sample of the same person, matched by shared clones.

This clonotype was seen only a few times. This chain uses TRBV7-2 with TRBJ2-1, with a weak D call TRBD2 (6 bases). The CDR3 is made up of 13 amino acids. The V gene's germline CDR1 is SGHTA and CDR2 FQGNSA. Trimming took 2 bases from V and 5 from J, leaving 7 bases between them. CDR3 nucleotide sequence: TGTGCCAGCAGCTTACGGGGGAACAATGAGCAGTTCTTC. Its protein is CASSLRGNNEQFF. Supplemented by reference TRBV7-2 and TRBJ2-1, the full variable domain reads GAGVSQSPSNKVTEKGKDVELRCDPISGHTALYWYRQSLGQGLEFLIYFQGNSAPDKSGLPSDRFSAERTGGSVSTLTIQRTQQEDSAVYLCASSLRGNNEQFFGPGTRLTVL.

The gene calls are TRBV6-1 and TRBJ1-3; the D gene is possibly TRBD1 (5 bases). The CDR3 sequence is 14 residues long. Trimming took off 7 bases at V and 3 bases at J, with 13 bases between the two ends. CDR1 is MNHNS, CDR2 SASEGT, per germline. The CDR3 loop is CASIPGFGGNTIYF. CDR3 bases: TGTGCCAGCATCCCAGGGTTTGGTGGAAACACCATATATTTT.

This clonotype came up once. The chain carries TRBV3-1 and TRBJ2-1, with 8 bases identical to TRBD2. The V gene end was trimmed by 1 base and the J gene end by 8 bases; junction bases not matched to a gene: 13. Germline V gene sequence: CDR1 LGHDT, CDR2 YNNKEL (reference sequence). The CDR3 totals 17 residues. The CDR3 sequence is CASSQGSGSQREHEQFF. CDR3 coding DNA: TGTGCCAGCAGCCAAGGATCTGGGTCCCAGCGGGAGCATGAGCAGTTCTTC.

This clonotype was observed a handful of times. V usage is TRBV20-1 and J usage is TRBJ2-3; 8 bases map to TRBD1. The V gene's germline CDR1 is DFQATT and CDR2 SNEGSKA (reference sequence). CDR3 size: 16 residues. Losses at the gene ends were 1 base for V and 0 bases for J; bases not matched to a gene: 6. For the CDR3, the DNA is TGCAGTGCTAGAGTAACAGGACAGGGAAGCACAGATACGCAGTATTTT. This sequence encodes CSARVTGQGSTDTQYF.

The chain uses TRBV7-8 and TRBJ2-1; perhaps D is TRBD1 or TRBD2 (5 bases each). CDR1 and CDR2 (germline): SGHVS, FQNEAQ. CDR3 size: 18 residues. V dropped 3 bases and J dropped 0 bases, with 18 bases sitting between them. The CDR3 sequence is CASSFRPGTGSSYNEQFF. DNA of the CDR3: TGTGCCAGCAGCTTCAGACCAGGGACGGGGAGCTCCTACAATGAGCAGTTCTTC.

This clonotype came up a few times. As DNA, the CDR3 is TGCAGTGCTAAAGGACTCGCCTACGAGCAGTACTTC. Translated: CSAKGLAYEQYF. This chain connects TRBV20-1 to TRBJ2-7, with D perhaps matching TRBD2 (5 bases). In germline, CDR1 is DFQATT, CDR2 SNEGSKA (reference sequence). The CDR3 loop spans 12 amino acids. V shed 4 bases and J shed 2 bases, with 9 bases lying between them.

This clonotype occurred a few times. V is TRBV4-3 and J is TRBJ2-2; maybe TRBD2 (6 bases). Trimming cost V 0 bases and J 6 bases, with 8 bases left between them. In germline, CDR1 is LGHNA, CDR2 YSLEER. CDR3 length: 14 residues. This CDR3 is CASSQDGEAGELFF. In nucleotides, the CDR3 is TGCGCCAGCAGCCAAGATGGGGAGGCCGGGGAGCTGTTTTTT.